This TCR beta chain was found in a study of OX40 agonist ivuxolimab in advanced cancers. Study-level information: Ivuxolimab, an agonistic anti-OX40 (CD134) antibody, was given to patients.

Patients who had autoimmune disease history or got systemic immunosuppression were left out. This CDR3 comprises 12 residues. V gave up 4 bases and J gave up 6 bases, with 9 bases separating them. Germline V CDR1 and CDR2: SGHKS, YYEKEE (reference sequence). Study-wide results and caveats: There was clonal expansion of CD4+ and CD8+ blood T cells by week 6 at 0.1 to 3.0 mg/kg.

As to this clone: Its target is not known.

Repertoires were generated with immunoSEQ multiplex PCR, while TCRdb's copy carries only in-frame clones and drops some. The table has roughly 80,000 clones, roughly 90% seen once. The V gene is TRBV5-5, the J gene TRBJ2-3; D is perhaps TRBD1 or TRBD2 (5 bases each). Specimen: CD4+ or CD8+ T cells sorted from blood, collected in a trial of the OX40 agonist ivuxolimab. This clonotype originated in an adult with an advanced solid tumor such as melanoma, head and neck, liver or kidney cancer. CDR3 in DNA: TGTGCCAGCAGCAGGGACGTTGATACGCAGTATTTT. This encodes CASSRDVDTQYF.